This is a list of T cell receptor beta chains from one sample in a study of shared clonotypes between healthy human individuals. TCRdb keeps only in-frame clones here, not all; method: immunoSEQ multiplex PCR. The sample holds some 800,000 clones, over 90% seen once. The sequencing input was naive CD8+ T cells sorted from blood. Receptors were obtained from a man aged 25-45 years in good health. Both conserved end residues are part of each CDR3. Fields, in order: J gene, V gene, D gene, clone size, CDR3 DNA, CDR3 protein. A D gene is named only where the DNA matches it firmly. Clone size is stated in some rows and not others, as once, few, many or a class when expanded.

J gene: TRBJ2-1; V gene: TRBV29-1; D gene: TRBD2; clone size: few; CDR3 DNA: TGCAGCGCGGACCCGGGACTAGCGAGCAATGAGCAGTTCTTC; CDR3 protein: CSADPGLASNEQFF
J gene: TRBJ2-7; V gene: TRBV5-1; D gene: TRBD2; clone size: .; CDR3 DNA: TGCGCCAGCAGCCCAGCCCTAGCGGGAGCCTACGAGCAGTACTTC; CDR3 protein: CASSPALAGAYEQYF
J gene: TRBJ2-3; V gene: TRBV9; D gene: .; clone size: .; CDR3 DNA: TGTGCCAGCAGCGACGGGCATAGTACAGATACGCAGTATTTT; CDR3 protein: CASSDGHSTDTQYF
J gene: TRBJ2-4; V gene: TRBV29-1; D gene: .; clone size: .; CDR3 DNA: TGCAGCGTTTTTGGGGGCTTGGACAAAAACATTCAGTACTTC; CDR3 protein: CSVFGGLDKNIQYF
J gene: TRBJ2-7; V gene: TRBV7-6; D gene: .; clone size: .; CDR3 DNA: TGTGCCAGCAGCTTAGTGGGTGGAGGGTACTACGAGCAGTACTTC; CDR3 protein: CASSLVGGGYYEQYF
J gene: TRBJ2-1; V gene: TRBV4-1; D gene: .; clone size: .; CDR3 DNA: TGCGCCAGCAGCCAATCCCGGAGGAGCTCCTACAATGAGCAGTTCTTC; CDR3 protein: CASSQSRRSSYNEQFF
J gene: TRBJ2-3; V gene: TRBV7-9; D gene: .; clone size: once; CDR3 DNA: TGTGCCAGCAGTCTCAAGGGATACAGGGATACGCAGTATTTT; CDR3 protein: CASSLKGYRDTQYF
J gene: TRBJ2-7; V gene: TRBV27; D gene: .; clone size: .; CDR3 DNA: TGTGCCAGCAGTTTAGGGGGTGGGCAGGGTTTGAGGAAGCAGTACTTC; CDR3 protein: CASSLGGGQGLRKQYF
J gene: TRBJ2-7; V gene: TRBV19; D gene: TRBD2; clone size: .; CDR3 DNA: TGTGCCAGTAGTATTTGTCAAAGCGGGAGCTCCTACGAGCAGTACTTC; CDR3 protein: CASSICQSGSSYEQYF
J gene: TRBJ2-7; V gene: TRBV6-1; D gene: .; clone size: once; CDR3 DNA: TGTGCCGGAAGGTCAAACCCGGGCGAGCAGTACTTC; CDR3 protein: CAGRSNPGEQYF
J gene: TRBJ2-7; V gene: TRBV14; D gene: .; clone size: .; CDR3 DNA: TGTGCCAGCAGCCAAGACGGGACACGGCCCTACGAGCAGTACTTC; CDR3 protein: CASSQDGTRPYEQYF
J gene: TRBJ2-3; V gene: TRBV6-5; D gene: TRBD2; clone size: .; CDR3 DNA: TGTGCCAGCTCCACTAGCGGAGGGAACACAGATACGCAGTATTTT; CDR3 protein: CASSTSGGNTDTQYF
J gene: TRBJ2-7; V gene: TRBV7-9; D gene: TRBD2; clone size: .; CDR3 DNA: TGTGCCAGCAGCTTAGCGCAAACTAGCGGGATCTACGAGCAGTACTTC; CDR3 protein: CASSLAQTSGIYEQYF
J gene: TRBJ2-1; V gene: TRBV11-2; D gene: .; clone size: .; CDR3 DNA: TGTGCCAGCAGCTTAGCTCAGGGCTGGAGGGAGCAGTTCTTC; CDR3 protein: CASSLAQGWREQFF
J gene: TRBJ1-1; V gene: TRBV9; D gene: TRBD1; clone size: .; CDR3 DNA: TGTGCCAGCAGCGCCATCCGGGACAGGTCCCCAAACACTGAAGCTTTCTTT; CDR3 protein: CASSAIRDRSPNTEAFF
J gene: TRBJ2-7; V gene: TRBV29-1; D gene: .; clone size: .; CDR3 DNA: TGCAGCGTTTTGGGGATATCCCACGAGCAGTACTTC; CDR3 protein: CSVLGISHEQYF
J gene: TRBJ2-7; V gene: TRBV28; D gene: .; clone size: .; CDR3 DNA: TGTGCCAGCAGTCCCAGACTACAAGCCTACGAGCAGTACTTC; CDR3 protein: CASSPRLQAYEQYF
J gene: TRBJ2-7; V gene: TRBV25-1; D gene: .; clone size: .; CDR3 DNA: TGTGCCAGCAGTGGGACCCTACACGAGCAGTACTTC; CDR3 protein: CASSGTLHEQYF
J gene: TRBJ2-1; V gene: TRBV2; D gene: .; clone size: .; CDR3 DNA: TGTGCCAGCATTTACAGGCCATACAATGAGCAGTTCTTC; CDR3 protein: CASIYRPYNEQFF
J gene: TRBJ2-7; V gene: TRBV5-1; D gene: .; clone size: .; CDR3 DNA: TGCGCCAGCACTGGCGGGATCTCCTACGAGCAGTACTTC; CDR3 protein: CASTGGISYEQYF
J gene: TRBJ2-7; V gene: TRBV21-1; D gene: .; clone size: .; CDR3 DNA: TGTGCCAGCAGCAAAGCTAATAGCGGGAGCGGGTACGAGCAGTACTTC; CDR3 protein: CASSKANSGSGYEQYF
J gene: TRBJ2-2; V gene: TRBV2; D gene: .; clone size: .; CDR3 DNA: TGTGCCAGCAGTAGGATTCTTCAGGATCCCGGGGAGCTGTTTTTT; CDR3 protein: CASSRILQDPGELFF